The 32 T cell receptor beta chains below were found in one sample sequenced in a study of STAT5B mutations in CD4+ large granular lymphocyte leukemia. Generated by immunoSEQ multiplex PCR, the TCRdb table keeps only in-frame clones and is missing some. The repertoire has over 25,000 clones, around 72% of them found once; the top ten carry roughly 2%. The material sequenced was CD4+ T cells from blood buffy coats. The origin of the receptors is a human donor in good health.

This clone was picked up a small number of times. The gene calls are TRBV11-1 and TRBJ1-1, with a possible D match to TRBD1 (6 bases). CDR1 SGHAT and CDR2 FQDESV come from the germline V gene (reference sequence). The CDR3 extends over 13 amino acids. Trimming left V 5 bases short and J 11 bases short, with 18 bases between. The CDR3 here is CASSSGQSLGAFF. CDR3 in DNA: TGTGCCAGCAGCAGTGGACAGTCCTTGGGCGCTTTCTTT. The full variable domain, in which reference TRBV11-1 and TRBJ1-1 provide the parts outside the CDR3, is EAEVAQSPRYKITEKSQAVAFWCDPISGHATLYWYRQILGQGPELLVQFQDESVVDDSQLPKDRFSAERLKGVDSTLKIQPAELGDSAMYLCASSSGQSLGAFFGQGTRLTVV.

This chain joins TRBV5-1 and TRBJ1-2, with TRBD1 matching 9 bases. Germline CDR1 and CDR2: SGHRS and YFSETQ. J lost 8 bases, V lost 4 bases, and 6 bases had no gene match. CDR3 length: 13 amino acids. For the CDR3, the DNA is TGCGCCAGCAGCCAACAGGGGGCCGGCGGCTACACCTTC. Protein product: CASSQQGAGGYTF.

The chain combines TRBV19 with TRBJ1-5, with D tentatively TRBD1 (5 bases). The germline V gene has CDR1 LNHDA and CDR2 SQIVND (reference sequence). With 3 bases removed from V and 4 bases from J, the gap between germline ends came to 13 bases. The length of the CDR3 is 15 residues. In DNA, the CDR3 is TGTGCCAGTAGTATTTTTTGGCAGGGAAATCAGCCCCAGCATTTT. It encodes CASSIFWQGNQPQHF.

This chain joins TRBV6-1 and TRBJ1-5; D not resolved. Per germline, CDR1 MNHNS and CDR2 SASEGT. Trimming shortened V by 1 base and J by 0 bases, and 16 bases separated the two germline ends. The CDR3 runs 18 residues. The CDR3 is CASSEGLGRGNSNQPQHF. In nucleotides, the CDR3 is TGTGCCAGCAGTGAAGGCTTAGGACGGGGAAATAGCAATCAGCCCCAGCATTTT.

Here the CDR3 reads CASSLNPRTGNTEAFF. The CDR3 DNA reads as TGCGCCAGCAGCCTAAACCCCAGGACAGGTAACACTGAAGCTTTCTTT. V is TRBV4-1 and J is TRBJ1-1; 7 nucleotides align to TRBD1. Looked up from germline, CDR1 is MGHRA and CDR2 is YSYEKL. This CDR3 has 16 residues. The V segment lost 4 bases and the J segment 2 bases; nucleotides outside the gene matches: 10.

In its sample, this clone was seen a few times. The chain combines TRBV6-4 with TRBJ2-3; a weak D match, TRBD1 (5 bases). This CDR3 region has 14 residues. V lost 2 bases to trimming and J lost 3 bases, with 9 bases between them. In germline, CDR1 is MRHNA, CDR2 SNTAGT. The CDR3 here is CASSDGYRTDTQYF. Here the CDR3 DNA reads TGTGCCAGCAGTGACGGCTACAGGACAGATACGCAGTATTTT.

The chain couples TRBV18 to TRBJ1-5; D not resolved. The V gene's germline CDR1 is KGHSH and CDR2 LQKENI. CDR3 size: 17 residues. Trimming left V 5 bases short and J 0 bases short, with 17 bases between. The DNA for the CDR3 is TGTGCCAGCTCATCCGCGGCATTGGCCCCTAGCAATCAGCCCCAGCATTTT. Amino acids: CASSSAALAPSNQPQHF.

This clone was observed a single time. The chain carries TRBV29-1 and TRBJ2-5; tentative D call: TRBD1 (6 bases). V lost 7 bases, J lost 5 bases, and 17 bases lay in between. Germline V CDR1 and CDR2: SQVTM, ANQGSEA. The CDR3 runs to 13 residues. The DNA for the CDR3 is TGCAGCGCCCGGACAGACTTGAGCGAGACCCAGTACTTC. Residues: CSARTDLSETQYF.

This clone occurred a few times. This rearrangement joins TRBV2 to TRBJ1-1, with a weak D call TRBD1 (5 bases). The CDR3 contains 13 residues. The germline CDR1 and CDR2 sequences are SNHLY and FYNNEI. V lost 8 bases to trimming and J lost 0 bases, with 10 bases between them. Here the CDR3 reads CASSGEMNTEAFF. As DNA, the CDR3 is TGTGCCAGCTCGGGGGAGATGAACACTGAAGCTTTCTTT.

This clone was seen only a few times. The J gene is TRBJ2-1, the V gene TRBV27; maybe TRBD1 (5 bases). Germline values: CDR1 MNHEY, CDR2 SMNVEV (reference sequence). V shed 5 bases and J shed 6 bases, with 5 bases lying between them. The length of the CDR3 is 11 residues. In DNA form, the CDR3 reads TGTGCCAGCAGTCAGGGCAATGAGCAGTTCTTC. Its translation: CASSQGNEQFF.

The chain uses TRBV7-2 and TRBJ2-5; 7 positions match TRBD1. This CDR3 has 15 residues. Germline CDR1 is SGHTA and CDR2 is FQGNSA. The V gene end was trimmed by 4 bases and the J gene end by 4 bases; junction bases not matched to a gene: 9. The CDR3 bases are TGTGCCAGCAGCTCATTGAGGACAGGTGGAGAGACCCAGTACTTC. Translating gives CASSSLRTGGETQYF.

The chain uses TRBV9 and TRBJ2-3; no clear D gene. Germline V lookup: CDR1 SGDLS, CDR2 YYNGEE. The CDR3 runs to 14 residues. The V end was cut by 4 bases, the J end by 2 bases, with 11 bases between. Here the CDR3 reads CASSPRQATDTQYF. As DNA, the CDR3 is TGTGCCAGCAGCCCCCGACAAGCCACAGATACGCAGTATTTT.

This chain links TRBV9 with TRBJ1-3; D is unresolved. Germline CDR1 and CDR2: SGDLS and YYNGEE. The CDR3 runs 15 residues. With 3 bases removed from V and 4 bases from J, the gap between germline ends came to 14 bases. CDR3 sequence reads: CASSEFRQPGNTIYF. As DNA, the CDR3 is TGTGCCAGCAGCGAGTTCCGACAACCGGGAAACACCATATATTTT.

This clone was counted once. This chain links TRBV5-1 with TRBJ2-5; 7 positions match TRBD2. V dropped 2 bases and J dropped 2; count of bases not matched to a gene: 6. The CDR3 sequence is 15 residues long. Germline CDR1 SGHRS, CDR2 YFSETQ. The CDR3 coding sequence is TGCGCCAGCAGCTTACAACCGGGGGGACAAGAGACCCAGTACTTC. Protein product: CASSLQPGGQETQYF.

Only a few counts were recorded for this clone. The chain uses TRBV4-3 and TRBJ1-4; TRBD1 is a possible D gene (6 bases). The germline V gene has CDR1 LGHNA and CDR2 YSLEER. There are 15 residues in the CDR3. V lost 4 bases to trimming and J lost 11 bases, with 20 bases between them. The chain's CDR3 is CASSPRTVGLWKLFF. The CDR3 DNA reads TGCGCCAGCAGCCCCAGGACAGTTGGCTTGTGGAAACTGTTTTTT.

The chain combines TRBV19 with TRBJ1-5; a possible D gene is TRBD1 (6 bases). Germline values: CDR1 LNHDA, CDR2 SQIVND (reference sequence). The V and J ends lost 11 bases and 2 bases respectively, with 16 bases between them. This CDR3 region has 14 residues. The CDR3 nucleotides are TGTGCCGCCAGTAAGGGGGATCGCAATCAGCCCCAGCATTTT. Translation gives CAASKGDRNQPQHF.

The chain recombines TRBV5-1 with TRBJ2-3; perhaps TRBD2 as D (6 bases). This CDR3 is 16 amino acids long. In germline, CDR1 is SGHRS, CDR2 YFSETQ. The V end lost 0 bases, the J end lost 2 bases, and 13 bases lay between the germline ends. The CDR3: CASSLDGGTITDTQYF. The CDR3 DNA reads TGCGCCAGCAGCTTGGACGGGGGAACAATCACAGATACGCAGTATTTT.

The genes are TRBV7-2 and TRBJ2-7; 12 bases agree with TRBD2. Germline CDR1 is SGHTA and CDR2 is FQGNSA. After removal of 1 base from V and 5 bases from J, the junction contained 12 bases not matched to a gene. This CDR3 region has 18 residues. Here the CDR3 reads CASSLVGASGGAVDEQYF. The CDR3 DNA is TGTGCCAGCAGCTTAGTAGGGGCTAGCGGGGGGGCCGTGGACGAGCAGTACTTC.

This clone was recorded once. J is TRBJ1-2 and V is TRBV5-1; the D is unclear. The length of the CDR3 is 16 residues. Germline V CDR1 and CDR2: SGHRS, YFSETQ. Trimming left V 0 bases short and J 4 bases short, with 16 bases between. The CDR3 DNA sequence: TGCGCCAGCAGCTTGGGAGGTAGTAGCGAGAGCTATGGCTACACCTTC. This encodes CASSLGGSSESYGYTF.

This clone was observed a few times. The chain employs TRBV5-6 and TRBJ1-1; D is perhaps TRBD1 (5 bases). Germline assignment: CDR1 SGHDT and CDR2 YYEEEE. V lost 0 bases, J lost 5 bases, and 11 bases lay in between. The length of the CDR3 is 14 residues. This CDR3 reads CASSLVGGLTEAFF. CDR3 coding DNA: TGTGCCAGCAGCTTGGTTGGGGGTTTAACTGAAGCTTTCTTT.

The V call is TRBV27, the J call TRBJ2-4, with 9 bases aligning to TRBD1. This CDR3 spans 15 amino acids. J was trimmed by 0 bases and V by 6 bases; bases with no gene match: 3. CDR1 and CDR2 from the germline V gene are MNHEY and SMNVEV (reference sequence). CDR3 DNA sequence: TGTGCCAGCAGCCCACAGGGGGCAGCCAAAAACATTCAGTACTTC. The encoded protein is CASSPQGAAKNIQYF.

The rearrangement uses TRBV25-1 and TRBJ2-5; 8 nucleotides align to TRBD1. V shed 4 bases, J shed 5 bases, and the junction held 6 bases outside the gene matches. The CDR3 runs to 14 residues. Germline lookup yields CDR1 MGHDK and CDR2 SYGVNS. CDR3: CASSVHRDRETQYF. CDR3 DNA: TGTGCCAGCAGTGTCCACAGGGACAGGGAGACCCAGTACTTC.

This clone showed up just a few times. The chain joins TRBV5-1 to TRBJ1-2, with D perhaps matching TRBD1 (6 bases). V gave up 2 bases and J gave up 4 bases, with 9 bases separating them. Germline CDR1 is SGHRS and CDR2 is YFSETQ. This CDR3 is 13 amino acids long. The CDR3, as DNA: TGCGCCAGCAGCTTAGGACAGAGCTATGGCTACACCTTC. It is translated as CASSLGQSYGYTF.

The genes are TRBV6-1 and TRBJ1-2; D is unresolved. There are 11 residues in the CDR3. V was pared by 7 bases and J by 4 bases, with 7 bases between. CDR1 MNHNS and CDR2 SASEGT come from the germline V gene. CDR3 loop: CASTPSYGYTF. CDR3 coding DNA: TGTGCCAGCACCCCGAGCTATGGCTACACCTTC.

With respect to this clone: At one of its ends the junction is not consistent with the germline gene, which may arise from a read error. This chain links TRBV7-7 with TRBJ2-5, with a possible D match to TRBD2 (6 bases). CDR1 SSHAT and CDR2 FNYEAQ come from the germline V gene (reference sequence). This CDR3 comprises 14 residues. CDR3 sequence: CASSFGTLQETQYF. In nucleotides, the CDR3 is TGTGCTAGCAGCTTTGGGACTCTTCAAGAGACCCAGTACTTC.

The V and J genes are TRBV5-1 and TRBJ1-1; D is undetermined. The CDR3 is 15 amino acids. Germline V gives CDR1 SGHRS, CDR2 YFSETQ. With 2 bases removed from V and 1 base from J, the gap between germline ends came to 12 bases. The CDR3 reads CASSLRLGRNTEAFF. CDR3 bases: TGCGCCAGCAGCTTAAGGCTGGGCAGGAACACTGAAGCTTTCTTT.

The rearrangement links TRBV5-1 to TRBJ2-2; D is ambiguous. This CDR3 region has 15 residues. V was cut by 9 bases and J by 0 bases, with 15 bases left in between. Germline V gene data show CDR1 as SGHRS and CDR2 as YFSETQ. CDR3 sequence: CATSPGGANTGELFF. The CDR3, as DNA: TGCGCCACCTCGCCGGGTGGAGCGAACACCGGGGAGCTGTTTTTT.

This chain's CDR3 is CASSSWGQGQETQYF. CDR3 nucleotide sequence: TGTGCCAGCAGCTCATGGGGACAGGGACAAGAGACCCAGTACTTC. V is TRBV7-9 and J is TRBJ2-5; 9 positions agree with TRBD1. Germline V gene sequence: CDR1 SEHNR, CDR2 FQNEAQ (reference sequence). The CDR3 has 15 amino acids. V was clipped by 4 bases and J by 2 bases; unmatched bases: 5.

Only a few counts were recorded for this clone. The genes are TRBV5-1 and TRBJ1-1; tentatively, D is TRBD1 (5 bases). V was trimmed by 4 bases and J by 5 bases, leaving 18 bases between them. There are 15 residues in the CDR3. Germline V lookup: CDR1 SGHRS, CDR2 YFSETQ. The CDR3 spells CASSPNWGGRTEAFF. The CDR3 bases are TGCGCCAGCAGCCCCAATTGGGGGGGGAGGACTGAAGCTTTCTTT.

The genes are TRBV30 and TRBJ1-6, with 7 bases identical to TRBD1. The germline V gene encodes CDR1 GTSNPN and CDR2 SVGIG (reference sequence). The CDR3 consists of 15 residues. The junction had 3 bases not matched to a gene; V was cut back by 2 bases and J by 2 bases. CDR3 in amino acids: CAWSSRGAYNSPLHF. CDR3 bases: TGTGCCTGGAGTTCCAGGGGGGCCTATAATTCACCCCTCCACTTT.

This sequence joins TRBV19 and TRBJ1-2; 8 nucleotides align to TRBD1. Trimming took 5 bases from V and 8 from J; bases not matched to a gene: 13. Per the germline V gene, CDR1 is LNHDA and CDR2 is SQIVND (reference sequence). CDR3 length: 15 amino acids. The CDR3 sequence is CASSPAGQDSEGYTF. Here the CDR3 DNA reads TGTGCCAGTAGTCCGGCGGGACAGGATTCCGAAGGCTACACCTTC.

V gene TRBV23-1 combines with J gene TRBJ1-2; 11 bases are shared with TRBD1. TRBV23-1 is classed as an ORF, of uncertain function. Losses at the gene ends were 2 bases for V and 0 bases for J; bases not matched to a gene: 8. This CDR3 spans 18 amino acids. The CDR3 DNA is TGCGCCAGCAGTCAAGTAAGGACAGGGGGCCCACCTAACTATGGCTACACCTTC. Amino acids: CASSQVRTGGPPNYGYTF.